This TCR beta chain was recorded in a study of cytomegalovirus exposure and HLA in healthy donors. PCR used 60 Vbeta primers and 13 Jbeta primers. The protocol was immunoSEQ multiplex PCR, while the TCRdb copy is restricted to in-frame clones and leaves out a portion. The sample yields about 140,000 clones, 70% to 80% seen once. Details on this clone: Its matching antigen is unknown.

Study outcomes and limitations: In a later analysis, at a false discovery rate of 0.05, over 15,000 TCR beta sequences matched HLA alleles. Prior analysis indicated that the majority of TCR beta V segments exhibited productivity approximately 87% or approximately 30% of the time. In a later analysis, common viral pathogens appeared linked to several of the most significant clusters.

Trimming at V came to 3 bases and at J to 6 bases, leaving 3 bases not matched to a gene. Germline-derived CDR1 and CDR2 are SEHNR and FQNEAQ (reference sequence). This CDR3 has 13 residues. This clonotype was obtained from a female donor in good health and CMV-seronegative. Sample: PBMCs. The chain uses TRBV7-9 and TRBJ2-7; 9 positions agree with TRBD2. CDR3 loop: CASSFVAGVEQYF. CDR3 in DNA: TGTGCCAGCAGCTTTGTAGCGGGAGTCGAGCAGTACTTC.